The 5 T cell receptor beta chains below were found in one sample sequenced in a study of cytomegalovirus exposure and HLA in healthy donors. 13 Jbeta primers and 60 Vbeta primers were used for the PCR. Profiling relied on immunoSEQ multiplex PCR, and the TCRdb table lists in-frame clones only, not all of them. The sample includes approximately 130,000 clones, 60% to 85% of them seen just once. The specimen was PBMCs. The receptors here all came from a female donor in good health and CMV-seropositive.

V gene TRBV29-1 combines with J gene TRBJ1-1, with a weak D call TRBD1 (5 bases). Germline CDR1 and CDR2: SQVTM and ANQGSEA. The CDR3 length is 15 residues. V lost 4 bases, J lost 0 bases, and 15 bases lay in between. CDR3 bases: TGCAGCGTTGTAGGTGGGGCCCACATGAACACTGAAGCTTTCTTT. This encodes CSVVGGAHMNTEAFF.

This clone was found once. The rearrangement uses TRBV5-1 and TRBJ2-1; D may be TRBD2 (6 bases). The CDR3 spans 16 residues. With 4 bases removed from V and 12 bases from J, the gap between germline ends came to 26 bases. Germline V gene data show CDR1 as SGHRS and CDR2 as YFSETQ. This CDR3 is CASSPTAGSEGIGQFF. The CDR3 DNA follows: TGCGCCAGCAGCCCCACGGCAGGGTCGGAGGGAATCGGGCAGTTCTTC.

The rearrangement uses TRBV5-4 and TRBJ2-5, with D possibly TRBD1 on 5 matching bases. Germline CDR1 is SGHNT and CDR2 is YYREEE (reference sequence). V was shortened by 2 bases and J by 7 bases, with 15 bases between the two germline ends. The length of the CDR3 is 14 residues. This chain's CDR3 is CASSLSGASATQYF. The CDR3 bases are TGTGCCAGCAGCTTATCTGGGGCGAGTGCGACCCAGTACTTC. Full variable domain (remainder filled in from reference TRBV5-4 and TRBJ2-5): ETGVTQSPTHLIKTRGQQVTLRCSSQSGHNTVSWYQQALGQGPQFIFQYYREEENGRGNFPPRFSGLQFPNYSSELNVNALELDDSALYLCASSLSGASATQYFGPGTRLLVL.

This chain uses TRBV11-3 with TRBJ2-1; 11 nucleotides match TRBD1. This CDR3 is built from 15 residues. Trimming removed 2 bases from V and 9 bases from J; junction bases left unmatched: 6. Germline CDR1 and CDR2: SGHNT and YENEEA. CDR3 protein: CASSLQGQGVSEQFF. CDR3 coding DNA: TGTGCCAGCAGCTTACAGGGACAGGGGGTCAGTGAGCAGTTCTTC.

This chain links TRBV18 with TRBJ1-1, with D unresolved. The CDR3 has 14 residues. Germline V CDR1 and CDR2: KGHSH, LQKENI. With 3 bases removed from V and 7 bases from J, the gap between germline ends came to 15 bases. The CDR3, as DNA: TGTGCCAGCTCACCCCAGAGAGACGGGGATGAAGCTTTCTTT. It encodes CASSPQRDGDEAFF.